This T cell receptor (beta chain) was sequenced for a study of shared clonotypes between healthy human individuals. Sequencing of unsorted PBMC DNA was carried out using ten immunoSEQ deep assay plates. Under the authors' procedure: ImmunoSEQ junction-only sequences lacked quality scores, so their filtering differed. The table came from immunoSEQ multiplex PCR; TCRdb's copy has only in-frame clones and leaves some out. That table furnishes V, J and clone size, whereas the DNA furnished D and trimming. This table holds 450,000 to 500,000 clones, around 73% found once. The specimen sequenced was PBMCs. The receptor was isolated from a woman aged 40 to 50 in good health. Some clones in this sample may be carry-over from other donors' samples.

This chain's CDR3 is CASSPEQVNYGYTF. CDR3 DNA: TGTGCCAGCTCACCAGAACAGGTGAACTATGGCTACACCTTC. The chain combines TRBV18 with TRBJ1-2, with D perhaps matching TRBD1 (5 bases). Between the trimmed V and J ends, which lost 2 bases and 2 bases, there was a span of 9 bases. Per the germline V gene, CDR1 is KGHSH and CDR2 is LQKENI. This CDR3 comprises 14 residues.